A single T cell receptor beta chain is shown here with its context. CDR1 is SGHAT and CDR2 is FQDESV in the germline V gene (reference sequence). The CDR3 covers 14 residues. Trimming took 1 base from V and 9 from J; bases not matched to a gene: 5. In the original analysis: How many nucleated cells were present was estimated from reference gene primer amplification. This table comes from immunoSEQ multiplex PCR, and its TCRdb copy is limited to in-frame clones, with some not included. That table furnishes V, J and clone size, whereas the DNA furnished D and trimming. Of about 190,000 clones in the sample, roughly 84% were seen once. The data derive from a study of blood T cell repertoires in COVID-19.

The chain combines TRBV11-1 with TRBJ2-1; 8 bases line up with TRBD1. Sequenced sample: PBMCs or T cells enriched from blood (not recorded which). This receptor was taken from a woman aged 25-40 years who had recovered from COVID-19. This chain's CDR3 is CASSLDRGFGEQFF. CDR3 bases: TGTGCCAGCAGCTTAGACAGGGGGTTTGGTGAGCAGTTCTTC.